The present T cell receptor (beta chain) was sequenced within a study of cytomegalovirus exposure and HLA in healthy donors. Study results and limitations: Three CMV-associated chains proved CMV antigen-specific in vitro.

The study ran its PCR with 60 Vbeta and 13 Jbeta primers. Here immunoSEQ multiplex PCR was the method, and the copy in TCRdb shows in-frame clones only, minus some. The profile covers 25,000 to 30,000 clones, with approximately 70% appearing a single time and roughly 4% taken by the ten largest. A note on this clone: Its antigen is as yet unknown.

CDR1 is LNHDA and CDR2 is SQIVND in the germline V gene (reference sequence). Trimming shortened V by 1 base and J by 2 bases, and 8 bases separated the two germline ends. This CDR3 comprises 14 residues. The chain uses TRBV19 and TRBJ2-5; D may be TRBD1 (6 bases). This receptor was taken from a woman between 45 and 65 years old in good health and CMV-seronegative. Material: PBMCs. CDR3 sequence (DNA): TGTGCCAGTAGTATAGGGGGGCAACAAGAGACCCAGTACTTC. Encoded protein: CASSIGGQQETQYF.